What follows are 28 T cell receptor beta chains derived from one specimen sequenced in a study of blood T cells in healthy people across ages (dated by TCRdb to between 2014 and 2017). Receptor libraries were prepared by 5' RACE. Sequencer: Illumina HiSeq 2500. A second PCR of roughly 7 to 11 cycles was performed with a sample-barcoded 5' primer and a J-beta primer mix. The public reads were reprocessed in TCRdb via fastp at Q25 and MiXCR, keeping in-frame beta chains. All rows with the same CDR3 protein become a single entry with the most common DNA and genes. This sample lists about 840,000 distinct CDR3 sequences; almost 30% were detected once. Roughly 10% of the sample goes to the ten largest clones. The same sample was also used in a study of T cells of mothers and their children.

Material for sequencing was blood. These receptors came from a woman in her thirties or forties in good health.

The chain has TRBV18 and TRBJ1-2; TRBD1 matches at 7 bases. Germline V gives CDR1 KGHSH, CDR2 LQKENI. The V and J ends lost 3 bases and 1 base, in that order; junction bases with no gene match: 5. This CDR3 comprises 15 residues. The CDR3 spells CASSPEQGLNYGYTF. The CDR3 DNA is TGTGCCAGCTCACCGGAACAGGGGCTTAACTATGGCTACACCTTC.

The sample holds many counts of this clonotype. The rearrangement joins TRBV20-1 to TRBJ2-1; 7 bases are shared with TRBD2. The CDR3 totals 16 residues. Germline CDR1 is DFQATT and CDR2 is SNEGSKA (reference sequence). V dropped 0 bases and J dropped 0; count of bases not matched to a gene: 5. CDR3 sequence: CSAREGGTSSYNEQFF. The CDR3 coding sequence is TGCAGTGCTAGAGAGGGGGGGACCAGCTCCTACAATGAGCAGTTCTTC.

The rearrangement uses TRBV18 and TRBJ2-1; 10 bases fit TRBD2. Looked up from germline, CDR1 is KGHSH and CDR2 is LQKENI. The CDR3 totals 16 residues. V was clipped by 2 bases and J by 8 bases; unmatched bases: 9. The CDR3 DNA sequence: TGTGCCAGCTCACCATCCCTAGCGGGGGAAGCAGATGAGCAGTTCTTC. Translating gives CASSPSLAGEADEQFF.

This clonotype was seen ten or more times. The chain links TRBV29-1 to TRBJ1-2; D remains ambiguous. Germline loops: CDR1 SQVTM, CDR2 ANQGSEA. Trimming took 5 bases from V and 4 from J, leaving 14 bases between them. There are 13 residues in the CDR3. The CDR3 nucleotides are TGCAGCGTTTCCCCGGACGGGATCTATGGCTACACCTTC. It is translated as CSVSPDGIYGYTF. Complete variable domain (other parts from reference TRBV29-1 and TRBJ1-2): SAVISQKPSRDICQRGTSLTIQCQVDSQVTMMFWYRQQPGQSLTLIATANQGSEATYESGFVIDKFPISRPNLTFSTLTVSNMSPEDSSIYLCSVSPDGIYGYTFGSGTRLTVV.

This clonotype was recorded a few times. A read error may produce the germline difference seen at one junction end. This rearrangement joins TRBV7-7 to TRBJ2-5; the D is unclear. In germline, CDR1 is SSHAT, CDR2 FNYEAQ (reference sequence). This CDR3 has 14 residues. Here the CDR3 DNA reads TGTGCTAGCAGCCCGGACCAAGAGCAGGAGACCCAGTACTTC. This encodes CASSPDQEQETQYF.

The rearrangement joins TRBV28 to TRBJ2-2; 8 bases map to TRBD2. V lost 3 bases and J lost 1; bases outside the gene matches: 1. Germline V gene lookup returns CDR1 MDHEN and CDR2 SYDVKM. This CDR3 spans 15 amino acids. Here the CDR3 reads CASSFSGVNTGELFF. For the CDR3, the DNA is TGTGCCAGCAGTTTTAGCGGGGTGAACACCGGGGAGCTGTTTTTT.

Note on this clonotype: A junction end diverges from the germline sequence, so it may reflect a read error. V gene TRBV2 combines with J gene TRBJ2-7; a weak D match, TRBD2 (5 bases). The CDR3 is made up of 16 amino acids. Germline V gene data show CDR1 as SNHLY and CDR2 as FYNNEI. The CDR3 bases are TGTGTCAGCCGTAAAGCCCCCGGGGTCCTGTACTACGAGCAGTACTTC. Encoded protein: CVSRKAPGVLYYEQYF.

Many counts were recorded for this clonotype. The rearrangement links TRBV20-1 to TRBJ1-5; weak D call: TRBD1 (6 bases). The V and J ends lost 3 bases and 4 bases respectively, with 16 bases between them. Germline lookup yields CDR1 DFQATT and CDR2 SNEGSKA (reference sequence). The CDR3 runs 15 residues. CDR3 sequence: CSASLSGQVNQPQHF. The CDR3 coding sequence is TGCAGTGCTAGCCTCTCGGGACAAGTTAATCAGCCCCAGCATTTT.

The CDR3 coding sequence is TGTGCCAGCAGCCGCGGGGACAGGGGCCACAATGAGCAGTTCTTC. Protein product: CASSRGDRGHNEQFF. V is TRBV5-6 and J is TRBJ2-1; 10 nucleotides match TRBD1. In germline, CDR1 is SGHDT, CDR2 YYEEEE. The CDR3 contains 15 residues. Trimming took 4 bases from V and 5 from J; bases not matched to a gene: 6. The full variable domain, rest sourced from reference TRBV5-6 and TRBJ2-1, is DAGVTQSPTHLIKTRGQQVTLRCSPKSGHDTVSWYQQALGQGPQFIFQYYEEEERQRGNFPDRFSGHQFPNYSSELNVNALLLGDSALYLCASSRGDRGHNEQFFGPGTRLTVL.

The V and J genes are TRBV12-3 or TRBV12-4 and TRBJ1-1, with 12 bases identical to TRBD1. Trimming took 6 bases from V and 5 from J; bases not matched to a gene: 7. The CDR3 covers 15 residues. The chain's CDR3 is CASRRGTGGFTEAFF. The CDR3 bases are TGTGCCAGCAGACGCGGGACAGGGGGCTTTACTGAAGCTTTCTTT.

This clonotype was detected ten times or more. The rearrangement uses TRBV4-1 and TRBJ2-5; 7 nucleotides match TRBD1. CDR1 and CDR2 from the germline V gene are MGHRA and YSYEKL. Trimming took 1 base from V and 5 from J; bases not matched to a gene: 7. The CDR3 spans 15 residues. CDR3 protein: CASSQGGGLGETQYF. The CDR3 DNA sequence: TGCGCCAGCAGCCAAGGAGGGGGCCTGGGGGAGACCCAGTACTTC.

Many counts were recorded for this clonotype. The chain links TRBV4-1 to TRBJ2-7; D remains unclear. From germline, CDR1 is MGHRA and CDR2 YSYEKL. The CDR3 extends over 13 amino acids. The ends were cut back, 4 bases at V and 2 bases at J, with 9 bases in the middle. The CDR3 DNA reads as TGCGCCAGCAGCCGCGTGGGCGCCTACGAGCAGTACTTC. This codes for CASSRVGAYEQYF.

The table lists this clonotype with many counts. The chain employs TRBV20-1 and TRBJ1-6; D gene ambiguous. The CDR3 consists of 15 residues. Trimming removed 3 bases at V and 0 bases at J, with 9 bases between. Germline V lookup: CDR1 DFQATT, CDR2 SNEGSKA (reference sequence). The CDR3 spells CSARGGSSYNSPLHF. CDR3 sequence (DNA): TGCAGTGCTAGGGGAGGAAGCTCCTATAATTCACCCCTCCACTTT.

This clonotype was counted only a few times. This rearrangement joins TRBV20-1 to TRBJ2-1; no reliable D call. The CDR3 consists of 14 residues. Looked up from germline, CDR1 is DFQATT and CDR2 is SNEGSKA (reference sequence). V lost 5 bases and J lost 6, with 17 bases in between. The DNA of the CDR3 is TGCAGTGCTCCAGCAAGGGTTTTGGGCAATGAGCAGTTCTTC. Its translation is CSAPARVLGNEQFF.

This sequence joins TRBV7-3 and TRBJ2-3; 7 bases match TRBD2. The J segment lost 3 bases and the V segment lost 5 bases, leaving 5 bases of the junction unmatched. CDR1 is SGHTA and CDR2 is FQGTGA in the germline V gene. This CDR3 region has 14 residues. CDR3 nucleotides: TGTGCCAGCAGCCCGAGCGGGGCAACAGATACGCAGTATTTT. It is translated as CASSPSGATDTQYF.

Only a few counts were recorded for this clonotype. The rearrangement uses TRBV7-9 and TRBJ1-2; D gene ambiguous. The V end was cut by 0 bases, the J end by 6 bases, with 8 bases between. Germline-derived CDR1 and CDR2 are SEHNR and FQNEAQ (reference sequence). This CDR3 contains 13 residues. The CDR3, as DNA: TGTGCCAGCAGCTTAGCTTGGCAGGATGGCTACACCTTC. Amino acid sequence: CASSLAWQDGYTF.

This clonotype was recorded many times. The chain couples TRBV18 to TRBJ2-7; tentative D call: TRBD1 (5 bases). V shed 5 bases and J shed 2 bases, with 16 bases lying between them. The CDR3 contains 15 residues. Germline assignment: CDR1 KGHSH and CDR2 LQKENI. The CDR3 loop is CASSSEAGIAYEQYF. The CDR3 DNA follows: TGTGCCAGCTCATCCGAGGCAGGGATAGCCTACGAGCAGTACTTC.

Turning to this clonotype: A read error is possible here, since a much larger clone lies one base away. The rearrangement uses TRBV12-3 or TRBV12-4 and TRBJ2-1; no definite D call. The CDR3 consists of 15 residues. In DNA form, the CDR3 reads TGTGCCGGCAGTTTAGGGATCCCCCCCTACAATGAGCAGTTCTTC. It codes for CAGSLGIPPYNEQFF.

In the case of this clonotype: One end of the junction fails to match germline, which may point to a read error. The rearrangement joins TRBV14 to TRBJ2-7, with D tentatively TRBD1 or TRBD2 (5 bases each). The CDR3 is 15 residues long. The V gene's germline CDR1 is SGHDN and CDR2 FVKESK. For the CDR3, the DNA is TGTGCCGGCAGCCTCGCATGGGACCCAGGGTCCGAGCAGTACTTC. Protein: CAGSLAWDPGSEQYF.

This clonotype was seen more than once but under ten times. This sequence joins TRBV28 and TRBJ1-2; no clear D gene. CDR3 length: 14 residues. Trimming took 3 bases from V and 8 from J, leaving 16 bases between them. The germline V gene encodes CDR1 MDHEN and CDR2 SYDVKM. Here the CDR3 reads CASSFIGLVRGYTF. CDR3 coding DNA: TGTGCCAGCAGTTTCATCGGTCTGGTGCGGGGCTACACCTTC.

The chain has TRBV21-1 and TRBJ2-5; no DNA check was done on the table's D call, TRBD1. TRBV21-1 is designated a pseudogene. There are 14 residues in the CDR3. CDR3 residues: CASSTRDSLETQYF. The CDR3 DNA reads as TGTGCCAGCAGCACCCGGGACAGCCTGGAGACCCAGTACTTC.

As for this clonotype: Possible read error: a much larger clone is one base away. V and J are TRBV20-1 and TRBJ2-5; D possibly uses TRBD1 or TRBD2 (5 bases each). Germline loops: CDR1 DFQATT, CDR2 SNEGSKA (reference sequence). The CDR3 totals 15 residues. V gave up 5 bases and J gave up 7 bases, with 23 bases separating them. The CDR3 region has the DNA TGCAGTGCTTGGCTACCATTGGGGTTGAGGGGGACCCAGTACTTC. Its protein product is CSAWLPLGLRGTQYF.

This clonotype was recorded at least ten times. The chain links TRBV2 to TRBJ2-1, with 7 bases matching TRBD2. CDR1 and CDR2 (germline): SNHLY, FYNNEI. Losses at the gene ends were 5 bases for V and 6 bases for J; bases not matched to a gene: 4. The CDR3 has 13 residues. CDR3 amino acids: CASSWTRVNEQFF. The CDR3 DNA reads TGTGCCAGCAGTTGGACTAGAGTCAATGAGCAGTTCTTC.

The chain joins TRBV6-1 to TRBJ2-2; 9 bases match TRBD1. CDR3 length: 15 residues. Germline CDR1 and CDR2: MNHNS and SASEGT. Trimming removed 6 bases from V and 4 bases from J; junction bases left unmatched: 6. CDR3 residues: CASRADRGSTGELFF. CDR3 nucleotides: TGTGCCAGCAGGGCGGACAGGGGTAGCACCGGGGAGCTGTTTTTT.

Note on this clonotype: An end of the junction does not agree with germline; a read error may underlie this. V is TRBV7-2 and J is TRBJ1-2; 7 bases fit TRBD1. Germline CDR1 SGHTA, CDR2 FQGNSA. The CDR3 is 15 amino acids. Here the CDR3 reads CASSTGTEGGYGCTF. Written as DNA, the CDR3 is TGTGCCAGCAGCACGGGGACAGAGGGGGGCTATGGCTGCACCTTC. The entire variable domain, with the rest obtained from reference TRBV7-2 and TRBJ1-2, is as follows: GAGVSQSPSNKVTEKGKDVELRCDPISGHTALYWYRQSLGQGLEFLIYFQGNSAPDKSGLPSDRFSAERTGGSVSTLTIQRTQQEDSAVYLCASSTGTEGGYGCTFGSGTRLTVV.

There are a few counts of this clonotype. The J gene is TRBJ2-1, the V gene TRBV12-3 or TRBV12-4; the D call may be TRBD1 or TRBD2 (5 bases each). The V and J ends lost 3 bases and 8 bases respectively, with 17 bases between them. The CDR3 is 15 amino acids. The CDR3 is CASSFSGSRGYEQFF. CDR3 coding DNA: TGTGCCAGCAGTTTTTCTGGGAGTAGGGGTTATGAGCAGTTCTTC.

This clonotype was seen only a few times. CDR3 sequence reads: CASSQEIGRANYGYTF. CDR3 bases: TGTGCCAGCAGCCAAGAGATCGGAAGGGCAAACTATGGCTACACCTTC. V usage is TRBV14 and J usage is TRBJ1-2, with D hard to call. CDR1 and CDR2 (germline): SGHDN, FVKESK. This CDR3 region has 16 residues. With 0 bases removed from V and 2 bases from J, the gap between germline ends came to 13 bases.

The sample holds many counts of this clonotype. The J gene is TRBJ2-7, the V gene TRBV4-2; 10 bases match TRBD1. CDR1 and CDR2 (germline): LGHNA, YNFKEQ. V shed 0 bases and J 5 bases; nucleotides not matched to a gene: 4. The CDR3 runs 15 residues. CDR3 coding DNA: TGTGCCAGCAGCCAAGAACGACAGGGGGCTAACGAGCAGTACTTC. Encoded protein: CASSQERQGANEQYF.